The rows below give T cell receptor beta chains drawn from one sample of a study of T cell clusters in autoimmune cytopenias. TCRdb re-called the multiplex PCR reads, yielding one record per CDR3 amino acid sequence without DNA. The sample totals 6,100 or so distinct CDR3 sequences. This sample also belongs to another study, concerning T cell repertoires in aging, cancer and after chemotherapy.

The sample taken for sequencing was peripheral blood. These receptors were collected from a human donor in good health. The CDR3 runs from the conserved cysteine through the conserved F or W. The size entry is marked missing in some rows and otherwise reads once, few, many or a size class.

clone_size: .
v_call: TRBV7-6
j_call: TRBJ2-1
cdr3_aa: CASSASGSSLPFF

clone_size: .
v_call: TRBV6-6
j_call: TRBJ1-1
cdr3_aa: CASPGTENTEAFF

clone_size: .
v_call: TRBV15
j_call: TRBJ2-2
cdr3_aa: CATSRDRGPLAGGTGELFF

clone_size: .
v_call: TRBV6-1
j_call: TRBJ1-1
cdr3_aa: CASRDRAATEAFF

clone_size: .
v_call: TRBV5-1
j_call: TRBJ2-2
cdr3_aa: CASSGTGTNTGELFF

clone_size: .
v_call: TRBV6-5
j_call: TRBJ1-4
cdr3_aa: CASGRDYRNEKLFF

clone_size: .
v_call: TRBV5-6
j_call: TRBJ2-5
cdr3_aa: CASSLGGLETQYF

clone_size: .
v_call: TRBV19
j_call: TRBJ1-2
cdr3_aa: CASSPRGTYGYTF

clone_size: .
v_call: TRBV19
j_call: TRBJ2-3
cdr3_aa: CASRTQGGGIADTQYF

clone_size: .
v_call: TRBV10-3
j_call: TRBJ1-4
cdr3_aa: CAIGGSTNEKLFF

clone_size: .
v_call: TRBV5-6
j_call: TRBJ1-2
cdr3_aa: CASSLDYEYTF

clone_size: .
v_call: TRBV6-1
j_call: TRBJ2-4
cdr3_aa: CASSDQAWPATKNIQYF

clone_size: medium-sized
v_call: TRBV19
j_call: TRBJ2-7
cdr3_aa: CASSIGGDRGFKEQYF

clone_size: medium-sized
v_call: TRBV30
j_call: TRBJ2-6
cdr3_aa: CAWSPGGGAGANVLTF

clone_size: .
v_call: TRBV27
j_call: TRBJ2-5
cdr3_aa: CASRPSGRETQYF

clone_size: .
v_call: TRBV10-1
j_call: TRBJ2-4
cdr3_aa: CARSSELAASGGDIQYF

clone_size: medium-sized
v_call: TRBV6-1
j_call: TRBJ2-7
cdr3_aa: CASNRAYEQYF

clone_size: medium-sized
v_call: TRBV19
j_call: TRBJ2-2
cdr3_aa: CASSILAQGARGGELFF

clone_size: .
v_call: TRBV5-4
j_call: TRBJ1-2
cdr3_aa: CASSPDPLRGYTF

clone_size: .
v_call: TRBV15
j_call: TRBJ2-4
cdr3_aa: CATSRIGTLQGIQYF

clone_size: .
v_call: TRBV18
j_call: TRBJ2-2
cdr3_aa: CASSEGLAGELFF

clone_size: .
v_call: TRBV12-3/TRBV12-4
j_call: TRBJ1-4
cdr3_aa: CASSDNRAGEKLFF

clone_size: .
v_call: TRBV19
j_call: TRBJ1-1
cdr3_aa: CASSRQGGTEAFF

clone_size: .
v_call: TRBV6-6
j_call: TRBJ2-7
cdr3_aa: CASSYKTGGTNRAYYEQYF

clone_size: .
v_call: TRBV18
j_call: TRBJ1-5
cdr3_aa: CASSPPGGAQHF

clone_size: .
v_call: TRBV6-6
j_call: TRBJ2-2
cdr3_aa: CASRSQVAGELFF

clone_size: .
v_call: TRBV5-4
j_call: TRBJ2-7
cdr3_aa: CASSSSTGFGDEQYF

clone_size: .
v_call: TRBV6-2/TRBV6-3
j_call: TRBJ1-1
cdr3_aa: CASSYNDRMRTEAFF

clone_size: .
v_call: TRBV6-2/TRBV6-3
j_call: TRBJ2-3
cdr3_aa: CASSYFRALTDTQYF

clone_size: .
v_call: TRBV6-5
j_call: TRBJ2-3
cdr3_aa: CASSLGAGADTQYF

clone_size: .
v_call: TRBV6-2/TRBV6-3
j_call: TRBJ2-1
cdr3_aa: CASSADSYNEQFF

clone_size: .
v_call: TRBV6-1
j_call: TRBJ2-7
cdr3_aa: CASSEVIGTGEQQYF

clone_size: .
v_call: TRBV19
j_call: TRBJ2-1
cdr3_aa: CASSASGSYNEQFF

clone_size: .
v_call: TRBV15
j_call: TRBJ2-3
cdr3_aa: CATSGGQPTDTQYF

clone_size: .
v_call: TRBV19
j_call: TRBJ1-1
cdr3_aa: CASSIQGATEAFF

clone_size: .
v_call: TRBV6-6
j_call: TRBJ2-3
cdr3_aa: CASSDSTDTQYF

clone_size: .
v_call: TRBV6-2/TRBV6-3
j_call: TRBJ1-2
cdr3_aa: CASSYLLLGDGYTF

clone_size: .
v_call: TRBV19
j_call: TRBJ2-3
cdr3_aa: CASSPSLLTDTQYF

clone_size: .
v_call: TRBV7-9
j_call: TRBJ2-5
cdr3_aa: CASSPRDRDQETQYF

clone_size: .
v_call: TRBV5-4
j_call: TRBJ2-3
cdr3_aa: CASSVLAGGPPDTQYF

clone_size: .
v_call: TRBV13
j_call: TRBJ2-7
cdr3_aa: CASSFGDIAGAVNEQYF

clone_size: medium-sized
v_call: TRBV29-1
j_call: TRBJ2-1
cdr3_aa: CSGRGTSVYNEQFF

clone_size: .
v_call: TRBV5-5
j_call: TRBJ2-2
cdr3_aa: CASSSLTSGGVYSGELFF

clone_size: .
v_call: TRBV12-3/TRBV12-4
j_call: TRBJ2-1
cdr3_aa: CASSLVDEQFF

clone_size: .
v_call: TRBV5-1
j_call: TRBJ2-3
cdr3_aa: CASSLRDDTDTQYF

clone_size: .
v_call: TRBV5-4
j_call: TRBJ2-5
cdr3_aa: CASSLSTEETQYF

clone_size: .
v_call: TRBV19
j_call: TRBJ1-3
cdr3_aa: CASSMGAGRGNTIYF

clone_size: .
v_call: TRBV5-1
j_call: TRBJ1-1
cdr3_aa: CASSLDRGGEAFF

clone_size: .
v_call: TRBV5-6
j_call: TRBJ2-5
cdr3_aa: CASSLGGRETQYF

clone_size: .
v_call: TRBV18
j_call: TRBJ2-1
cdr3_aa: CASSPSAGGAGNEQFF

clone_size: .
v_call: TRBV5-6
j_call: TRBJ1-2
cdr3_aa: CASSLATASYGYTF

clone_size: .
v_call: TRBV29-1
j_call: TRBJ2-7
cdr3_aa: CSGGLGGHEQYF

clone_size: .
v_call: TRBV7-9
j_call: TRBJ1-2
cdr3_aa: CASSLQGAYGYTF

clone_size: .
v_call: TRBV13
j_call: TRBJ2-7
cdr3_aa: CASSSGPEPYEQYF

clone_size: .
v_call: TRBV30
j_call: TRBJ1-1
cdr3_aa: CAWSVTGGAFF